These 2 T cell receptor beta chains were sequenced from one sample in a study of regulatory T cells in long-lasting Graves disease. For TCR beta, libraries came from iRepertoire HTBI primers and Arm-PCR of CDR3 regions. From the multiplex PCR reads, TCRdb called clonotypes with MiXCR, one entry per CDR3 protein. The sample carries roughly 510,000 distinct CDR3 sequences, around 16% recorded once. The time point denotes: newly diagnosed GD, antithyroid drugs for less than 3 months. Extracted RNA from PBMCs served as the source of the TCR library. These data were likewise used in another study, on T cells in Graves' hyperthyroidism and ophthalmopathy.

The sample consisted of peripheral blood mononuclear cells (PBMCs), taken at new diagnosis, from a patient treated with antithyroid drugs. These receptors all stem from a man aged 18-30 years with Graves disease.

In regard to this clonotype: Lacking the conserved final phenylalanine or tryptophan, this CDR3 likely reflects a read error. The chain has TRBV5-1 and TRBJ2-1; possibly TRBD2 for D (5 bases). Per germline, CDR1 SGHRS and CDR2 YFSETQ. Trimming stripped 0 bases from V and 4 bases from J, with 8 bases between. This CDR3 spans 14 amino acids. Here the CDR3 DNA reads TGCGCCAGCAGCTTGGTCGGAGGATACAATGAGCAGTTCCTC. It is translated as CASSLVGGYNEQFL.

This clonotype has only a few counts. This chain uses TRBV6-1 with TRBJ2-1; TRBD1 aligns across 7 bases. CDR3 length: 15 amino acids. Germline V lookup: CDR1 MNHNS, CDR2 SASEGT. V trimming: 5 bases; J trimming: 2 bases; junction bases outside the gene matches: 6. The CDR3 DNA follows: TGTGCCAGCAGTCAAGACAGGGACCCCTACAATGAGCAGTTCTTC. This codes for CASSQDRDPYNEQFF.